This T cell receptor beta chain originates from a study of blood T cell repertoires in COVID-19. The CDR3 totals 14 residues. The V end lost 1 base, the J end lost 2 bases, and 10 bases lay between the germline ends. Germline loops: CDR1 SGHKS, CDR2 YYEKEE (reference sequence). Profiled with immunoSEQ multiplex PCR; TCRdb holds only in-frame clones, not every one. Here the sample spans some 120,000 clones, about four fifths being singletons. The sequence derives from a man aged 60 to 69 with acute or convalescent COVID-19. Sequencing used peripheral blood. The chain joins TRBV5-5 to TRBJ2-7; D is unresolved. The CDR3 DNA reads as TGTGCCAGCAGCTTGATCGCGTCACCCTACGAGCAGTACTTC. This translates into CASSLIASPYEQYF. Complete variable domain (other parts from reference TRBV5-5 and TRBJ2-7): DAGVTQSPTHLIKTRGQQVTLRCSPISGHKSVSWYQQVLGQGPQFIFQYYEKEERGRGNFPDRFSARQFPNYSSELNVNALLLGDSALYLCASSLIASPYEQYFGPGTRLTVT.